A selection of T cell receptor beta chains follows, all from one sample in a study of OX40 agonist ivuxolimab in advanced cancers. Sequencing was performed with immunoSEQ multiplex PCR; in TCRdb, only in-frame clones are kept and a portion is missing. The profile shows 65,000 or so clones, around 80% of them singletons. This sample comprised CD4+ or CD8+ T cells sorted from blood, obtained in a trial of the OX40 agonist ivuxolimab. These receptors came from an adult with an advanced solid tumor such as melanoma, head and neck, liver or kidney cancer. Each CDR3 is given with its conserved first and last residue. The D gene is left open where the match is weak. Clone size is shown for a subset of rows, as once, few, many or a class of expanded clone.

>TRBJ1-6|TRBV9|.|.
TGTGCCAGCAGCGGATCTGACACTTATAATTCACCCCTCCACTTT
CASSGSDTYNSPLHF
>TRBJ1-5|TRBV4-1|.|.
TGCGCCAGCAGCCTGCTCGGCAGGGACAATCAGCCCCAGCATTTT
CASSLLGRDNQPQHF
>TRBJ1-1|TRBV18|.|.
TGTGCCAGCTCACCTAACAGCTTCGAAGCTTTCTTT
CASSPNSFEAFF
>TRBJ2-1|TRBV7-2|.|.
TGTGCCAGCAGCTTAGGCGGGGACTTCTACAATGAGCAGTTCTTC
CASSLGGDFYNEQFF
>TRBJ1-3|TRBV5-4|TRBD1|few
TGTGCCAGCAGCTTCGGGACAGGTATCGCTGGAAACACCATATATTTT
CASSFGTGIAGNTIYF
>TRBJ1-5|TRBV6-5|TRBD1|.
TGTGCCAGCAAACAGGGGGTTCGTCAGCCCCAGCATTTT
CASKQGVRQPQHF
>TRBJ1-5|TRBV4-2|TRBD1|medium-sized
TGTGCCAGCAGCCAAGAGAGGGGGCGCGGACAGCCCCAGCATTTT
CASSQERGRGQPQHF
>TRBJ1-6|TRBV5-8|.|medium-sized
TGTGCCAGCAGCTTAGGACGGTGGCCACCCCTCCACTTT
CASSLGRWPPLHF
>TRBJ1-2|TRBV4-1|TRBD1|few
TGCGCCAGCAGCCAAGATGTCGGGACAGGGGGCGGCTACACCTTC
CASSQDVGTGGGYTF
>TRBJ2-5|TRBV10-3|TRBD2|.
TGTGCCGCACGAGGGGCTAGCGGGGGCCGGGAAGAGACCCAGTACTTC
CAARGASGGREETQYF
>TRBJ1-2|TRBV19|.|.
TGTGCCACTGCGATAGGACACGCGGTTGGCTACACCTTC
CATAIGHAVGYTF
>TRBJ2-7|TRBV14|.|once
TGTGCCAGCAGCCAAGTAGCCCGCGAAAAGCAGTACTTC
CASSQVAREKQYF
>TRBJ2-7|TRBV4-2|TRBD1|few
TGTGCCAGCAGCCAAATAGGGACAGGGCCCTACGAGCAGTACTTC
CASSQIGTGPYEQYF
>TRBJ1-2|TRBV18|.|.
TGTGCCAGCTCAGACACCGGGGTCGGGGGCTACACCTTC
CASSDTGVGGYTF
>TRBJ2-7|TRBV5-1|TRBD1|once
TGCGCCAGCAGACAGGGGACGACTCTGGACTACGAGCAGTACTTC
CASRQGTTLDYEQYF
>TRBJ1-2|TRBV6-5|TRBD1|.
TGTGCCAGCAGAAAATGGGACAGGGAGAACTATGGCTACACCTTC
CASRKWDRENYGYTF
>TRBJ1-5|TRBV18|TRBD1|few
TGTGCCAGCTCACCAGGGACAGGTACCAATCAGCCCCAGCATTTT
CASSPGTGTNQPQHF
>TRBJ1-2|TRBV6-5|TRBD1|.
TGTGCCAGCAGTTACTCAACAGGGGCTAACTATGGCTACACCTTC
CASSYSTGANYGYTF
>TRBJ1-5|TRBV27|.|.
TGTGCCAGCAGTCTAACCCCGGTCGGCCAGCCCCAGCATTTT
CASSLTPVGQPQHF
>TRBJ1-1|TRBV10-3|TRBD1|once
TGTGCCATCATGTCGAGCAGGGGGCGTATAGGGAACACTGAAGCTTTCTTT
CAIMSSRGRIGNTEAFF
>TRBJ1-1|TRBV5-6|.|.
TGTGCCAGCAGCCTGGACGGGGGTGCACGGGGAGCTTTCTTT
CASSLDGGARGAFF
>TRBJ2-1|TRBV2|.|.
TGTGCCAGCAGTCGAATAGGACCGGAGTTCTTC
CASSRIGPEFF
>TRBJ2-3|TRBV15|.|.
TGTGCCACCAGCTTAGCTTCTAGCACAGATACGCAGTATTTT
CATSLASSTDTQYF
>TRBJ1-2|TRBV2|TRBD1|.
TGTGCCACTAAAACCTTCAGGGGGCAGGATGGCTACACCTTC
CATKTFRGQDGYTF
>TRBJ2-1|TRBV5-4|.|.
TGTGCCAGCAGCTTGGCCAGACTACGGTCCTACAATGAGCAGTTCTTC
CASSLARLRSYNEQFF
>TRBJ1-1|TRBV18|.|few
TGTGCCAGCTCACCGGGGTACACTGAAGCTTTCTTT
CASSPGYTEAFF
>TRBJ1-1|TRBV9|.|once
TGTGCCAGCAGCGTAGACCAGGGAAAAGCTTTCTTT
CASSVDQGKAFF
>TRBJ1-3|TRBV9|.|.
TGTGCCAGCAGCGTAGGGGGGGCATCGGGAAACACCATATATTTT
CASSVGGASGNTIYF
>TRBJ2-3|TRBV27|.|.
TGTGCCAGCAGTGACCTAGACTCGGCCGCCCGCACAGATACGCAGTATTTT
CASSDLDSAARTDTQYF
>TRBJ1-2|TRBV10-3|.|few
TGTGCCAGCAGTTACTCGATCGGGACAACTGGCTACACCTTC
CASSYSIGTTGYTF
>TRBJ2-5|TRBV4-1|TRBD1|.
TGCGCCAGCAGTATCTGGACAGGGGAGGAGACCCAGTACTTC
CASSIWTGEETQYF
>TRBJ1-4|TRBV4-1|.|.
TGCGCCAGCAGCCTTGGGGACACTTCTGAAAAACTGTTTTTT
CASSLGDTSEKLFF
>TRBJ2-1|TRBV19|.|.
TGTGCCCTGCGCCGCTCCTACAATGAGCAGTTCTTC
CALRRSYNEQFF
>TRBJ2-7|TRBV25-1|TRBD2|.
TGTGCCAGCGAGGGGGCTAGCGGGGCGAGCGAGCAGTACTTC
CASEGASGASEQYF
>TRBJ2-5|TRBV28|.|.
TGTGCCAGCAGTGACAGACGTGAGGAGACCCAGTACTTC
CASSDRREETQYF
>TRBJ2-2|TRBV28|.|.
TGTGCCAGCAGTTTGGGTATGAACACCGGGGAGCTGTTTTTT
CASSLGMNTGELFF
>TRBJ1-1|TRBV6-1|.|.
TGTGCCAGCAGTCCGGTCACTGAAGCTTTCTTT
CASSPVTEAFF
>TRBJ1-2|TRBV29-1|.|.
TGCAGCGCCCGCACAGGGATCGGCTACACCTTC
CSARTGIGYTF
>TRBJ2-5|TRBV11-2|.|.
TGTGCCAGCAGCTTAGATAATCGGGAGACCCAGTACTTC
CASSLDNRETQYF
>TRBJ1-1|TRBV5-1|.|.
TGCGCCAGCAGCTTTGCATCACACAACACTGAAGCTTTCTTT
CASSFASHNTEAFF
>TRBJ1-2|TRBV7-9|.|.
TGTGCCAGCGCATTAGGAGACCGTTATGGCTACACCTTC
CASALGDRYGYTF
>TRBJ2-3|TRBV11-2|TRBD2|once
TGTGCCAGCAGCTGGGGGGGGGATACGCAGTATTTT
CASSWGGDTQYF